This TCR beta chain was recorded in a study of blood T cell repertoires in COVID-19. Study summary: COVID-19 samples from acute and convalescent phases originated in the United States, Italy and Spain.

Clones were sequenced by immunoSEQ multiplex PCR, and TCRdb holds only the in-frame ones, with some missing. The table includes roughly 200,000 clones, 85% to 90% detected once. The germline V and J ends were trimmed by 1 base and 2 bases, with 9 bases remaining between them. Germline CDR1 reads KGHSH; CDR2 reads LQKENI. The CDR3 has 14 amino acids. V and J are TRBV18 and TRBJ2-7; D possibly corresponds to TRBD1 (5 bases). The TCR originated in a woman under 30 who had recovered from COVID-19. Sequencing was performed on peripheral blood. CDR3 residues: CASSPQGRAYEQYF. The CDR3 DNA reads TGTGCCAGCTCACCACAGGGCAGGGCCTACGAGCAGTACTTC. Full variable domain (outside the CDR3, taken from reference TRBV18 and TRBJ2-7): NAGVMQNPRHLVRRRGQEARLRCSPMKGHSHVYWYRQLPEEGLKFMVYLQKENIIDESGMPKERFSAEFPKEGPSILRIQQVVRGDSAAYFCASSPQGRAYEQYFGPGTRLTVT.